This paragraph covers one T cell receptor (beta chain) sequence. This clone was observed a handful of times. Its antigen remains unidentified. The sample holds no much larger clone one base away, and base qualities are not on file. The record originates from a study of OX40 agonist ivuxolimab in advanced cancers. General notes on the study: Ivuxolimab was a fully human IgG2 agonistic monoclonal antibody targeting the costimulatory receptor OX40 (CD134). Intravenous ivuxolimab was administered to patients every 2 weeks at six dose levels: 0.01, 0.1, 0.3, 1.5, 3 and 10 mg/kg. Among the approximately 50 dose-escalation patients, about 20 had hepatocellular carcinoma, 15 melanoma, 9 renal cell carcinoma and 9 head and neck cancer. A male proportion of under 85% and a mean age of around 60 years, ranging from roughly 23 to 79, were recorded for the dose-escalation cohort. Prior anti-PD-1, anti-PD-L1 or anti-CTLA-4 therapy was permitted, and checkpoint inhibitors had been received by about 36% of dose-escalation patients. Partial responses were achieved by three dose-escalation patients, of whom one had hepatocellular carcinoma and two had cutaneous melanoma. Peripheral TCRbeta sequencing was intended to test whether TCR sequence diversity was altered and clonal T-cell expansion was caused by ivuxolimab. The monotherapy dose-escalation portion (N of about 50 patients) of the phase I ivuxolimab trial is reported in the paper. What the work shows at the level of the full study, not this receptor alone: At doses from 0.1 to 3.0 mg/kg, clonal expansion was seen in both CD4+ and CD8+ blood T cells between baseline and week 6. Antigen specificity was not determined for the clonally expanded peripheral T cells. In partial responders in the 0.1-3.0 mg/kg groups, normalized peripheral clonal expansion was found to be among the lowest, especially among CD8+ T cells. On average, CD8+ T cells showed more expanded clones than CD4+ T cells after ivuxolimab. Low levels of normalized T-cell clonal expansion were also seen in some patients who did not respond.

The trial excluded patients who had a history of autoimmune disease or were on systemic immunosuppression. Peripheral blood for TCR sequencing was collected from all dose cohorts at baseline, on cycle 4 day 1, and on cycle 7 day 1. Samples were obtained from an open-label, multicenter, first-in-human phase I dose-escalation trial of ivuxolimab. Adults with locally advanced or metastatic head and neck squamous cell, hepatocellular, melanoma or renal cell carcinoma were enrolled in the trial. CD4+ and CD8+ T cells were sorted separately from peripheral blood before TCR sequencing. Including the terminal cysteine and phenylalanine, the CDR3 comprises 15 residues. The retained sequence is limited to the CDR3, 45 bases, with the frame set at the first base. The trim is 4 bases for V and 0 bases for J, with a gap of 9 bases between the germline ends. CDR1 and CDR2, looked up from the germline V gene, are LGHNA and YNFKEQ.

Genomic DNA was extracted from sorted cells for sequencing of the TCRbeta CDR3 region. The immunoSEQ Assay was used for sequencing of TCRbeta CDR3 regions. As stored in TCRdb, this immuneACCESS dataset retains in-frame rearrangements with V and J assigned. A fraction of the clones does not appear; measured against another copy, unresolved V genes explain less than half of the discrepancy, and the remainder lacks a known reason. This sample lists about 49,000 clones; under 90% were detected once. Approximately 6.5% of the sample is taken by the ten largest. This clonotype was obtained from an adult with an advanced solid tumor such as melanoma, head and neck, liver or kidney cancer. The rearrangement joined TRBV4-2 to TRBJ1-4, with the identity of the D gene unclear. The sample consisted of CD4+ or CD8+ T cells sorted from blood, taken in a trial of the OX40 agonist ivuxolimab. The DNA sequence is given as TGTGCCAGCAGCCTAACGGAGACAACTAATGAAAAACTGTTTTTT. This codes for CASSLTETTNEKLFF.